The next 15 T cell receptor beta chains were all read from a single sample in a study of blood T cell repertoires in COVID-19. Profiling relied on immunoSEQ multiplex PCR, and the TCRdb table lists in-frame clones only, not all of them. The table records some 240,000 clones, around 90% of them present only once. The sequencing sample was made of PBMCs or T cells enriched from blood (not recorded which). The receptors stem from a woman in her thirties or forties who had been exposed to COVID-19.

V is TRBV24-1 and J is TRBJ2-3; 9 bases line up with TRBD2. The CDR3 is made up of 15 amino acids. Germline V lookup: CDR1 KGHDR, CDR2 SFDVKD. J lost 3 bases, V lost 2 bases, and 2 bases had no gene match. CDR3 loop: CATSDWSGGTDTQYF. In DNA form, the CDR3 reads TGTGCCACCAGTGATTGGAGCGGGGGGACAGATACGCAGTATTTT.

The CDR3: CASSSPRGATEAFF. The CDR3 DNA follows: TGTGCCAGCAGCTCACCCAGGGGCGCCACTGAAGCTTTCTTT. This chain uses TRBV7-2 with TRBJ1-1; weak D call: TRBD1 (6 bases). There are 14 residues in the CDR3. V dropped 4 bases and J dropped 4 bases, with 13 bases sitting between them. The germline gives CDR1 SGHTA, CDR2 FQGNSA.

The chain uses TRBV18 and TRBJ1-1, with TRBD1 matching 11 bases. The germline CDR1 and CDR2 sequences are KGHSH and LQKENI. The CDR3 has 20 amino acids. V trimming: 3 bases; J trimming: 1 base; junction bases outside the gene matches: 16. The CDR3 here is CASSPLTLSGQGASNTEAFF. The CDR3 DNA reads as TGTGCCAGCTCACCCCTTACTTTATCCGGACAGGGGGCCTCGAACACTGAAGCTTTCTTT.

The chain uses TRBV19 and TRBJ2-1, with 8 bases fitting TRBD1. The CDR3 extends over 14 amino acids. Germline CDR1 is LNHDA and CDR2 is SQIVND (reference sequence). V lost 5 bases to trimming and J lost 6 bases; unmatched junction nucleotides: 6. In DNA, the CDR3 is TGTGCCAGTAGTCTCGGACAGGGACTCAATGAGCAGTTCTTC. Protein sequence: CASSLGQGLNEQFF.

DNA for the CDR3: TGTGCCAGCAGTAAGACAGGGGTGCCTAGCAATCAGCCCCAGCATTTT. Residues: CASSKTGVPSNQPQHF. The chain recombines TRBV27 with TRBJ1-5, with 8 bases matching TRBD1. With V trimmed by 5 bases and J by 0 bases, 6 bases remained unmatched. The CDR3 runs 16 residues. The germline CDR1 and CDR2 sequences are MNHEY and SMNVEV (reference sequence).

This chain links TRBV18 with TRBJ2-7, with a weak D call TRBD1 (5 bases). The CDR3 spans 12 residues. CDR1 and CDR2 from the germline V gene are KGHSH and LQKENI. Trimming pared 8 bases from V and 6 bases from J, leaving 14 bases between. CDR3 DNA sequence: TGTGCCAGCAAGACAGAAGTCGGCGAGCAGTACGTC. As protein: CASKTEVGEQYV.

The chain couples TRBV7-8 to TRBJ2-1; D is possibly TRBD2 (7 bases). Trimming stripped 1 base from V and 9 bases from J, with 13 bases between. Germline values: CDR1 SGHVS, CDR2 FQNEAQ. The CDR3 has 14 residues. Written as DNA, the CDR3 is TGTGCCAGCAGCTTAGGAGGGGGGGGCGGTGAGCAGTTCTTC. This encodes CASSLGGGGGEQFF.

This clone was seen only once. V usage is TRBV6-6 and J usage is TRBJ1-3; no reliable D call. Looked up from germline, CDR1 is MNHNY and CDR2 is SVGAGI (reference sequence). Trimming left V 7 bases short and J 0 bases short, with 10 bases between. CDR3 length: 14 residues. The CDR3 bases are TGTGCCAGCACCAGAGGCCTCTCTGGAAACACCATATATTTT. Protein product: CASTRGLSGNTIYF.

CDR3 protein: CASSQEAAGSNYGYTF. CDR3 DNA: TGCGCCAGCAGCCAAGAGGCCGCGGGGTCGAACTATGGCTACACCTTC. The rearrangement joins TRBV4-3 to TRBJ1-2; no firm D call. The CDR3 extends over 16 amino acids. Trimming removed 0 bases at V and 2 bases at J, with 13 bases between. Germline-derived CDR1 and CDR2 are LGHNA and YSLEER.

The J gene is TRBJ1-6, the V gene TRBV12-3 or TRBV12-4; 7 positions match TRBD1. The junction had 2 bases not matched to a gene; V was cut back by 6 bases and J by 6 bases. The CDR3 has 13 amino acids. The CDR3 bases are TGTGCCAGCAGGGGACAGAGTAATTCACCCCTCCACTTT. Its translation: CASRGQSNSPLHF.

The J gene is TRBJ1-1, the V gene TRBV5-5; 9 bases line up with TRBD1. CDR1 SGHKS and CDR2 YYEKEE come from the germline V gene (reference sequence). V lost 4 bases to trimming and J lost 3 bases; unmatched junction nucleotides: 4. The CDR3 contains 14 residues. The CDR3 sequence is CASSPQGADTEAFF. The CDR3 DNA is TGTGCCAGCAGCCCACAGGGGGCGGACACTGAAGCTTTCTTT.

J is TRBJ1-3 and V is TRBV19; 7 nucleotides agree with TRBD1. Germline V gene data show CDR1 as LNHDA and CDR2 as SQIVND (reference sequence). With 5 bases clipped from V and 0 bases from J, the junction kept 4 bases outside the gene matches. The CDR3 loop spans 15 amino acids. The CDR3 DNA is TGTGCCAGTAGTTTCAGGACAGGCTCTGGAAACACCATATATTTT. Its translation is CASSFRTGSGNTIYF.

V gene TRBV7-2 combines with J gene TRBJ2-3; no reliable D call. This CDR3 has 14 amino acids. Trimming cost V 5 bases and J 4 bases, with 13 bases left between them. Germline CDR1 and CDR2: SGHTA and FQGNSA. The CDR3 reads CASSANFAADTQYF. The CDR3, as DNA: TGTGCCAGCAGCGCCAATTTCGCAGCAGATACGCAGTATTTT. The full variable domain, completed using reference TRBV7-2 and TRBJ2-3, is GAGVSQSPSNKVTEKGKDVELRCDPISGHTALYWYRQSLGQGLEFLIYFQGNSAPDKSGLPSDRFSAERTGGSVSTLTIQRTQQEDSAVYLCASSANFAADTQYFGPGTRLTVL.

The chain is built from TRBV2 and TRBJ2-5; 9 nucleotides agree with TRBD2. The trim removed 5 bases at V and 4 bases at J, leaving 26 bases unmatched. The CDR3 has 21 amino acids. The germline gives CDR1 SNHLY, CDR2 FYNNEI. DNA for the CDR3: TGTGCCAGCAGTTCGAACCGGTGGGGAGCGGGGGGACGTTCCCCCCCAGAGACCCAGTACTTC. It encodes CASSSNRWGAGGRSPPETQYF. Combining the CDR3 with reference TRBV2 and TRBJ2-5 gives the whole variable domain EPEVTQTPSHQVTQMGQEVILRCVPISNHLYFYWYRQILGQKVEFLVSFYNNEISEKSEIFDDQFSVERPDGSNFTLKIRSTKLEDSAMYFCASSSNRWGAGGRSPPETQYFGPGTRLLVL.

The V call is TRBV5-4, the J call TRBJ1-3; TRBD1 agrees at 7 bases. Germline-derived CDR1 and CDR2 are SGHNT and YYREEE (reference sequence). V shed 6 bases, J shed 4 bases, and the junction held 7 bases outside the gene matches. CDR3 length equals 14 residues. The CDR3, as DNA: TGTGCCAGCACCGCAGGGACAGACGGAAACACCATATATTTT. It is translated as CASTAGTDGNTIYF.